These T cell receptor beta chains were read from a single sample in a study of monozygotic twins with inflammatory bowel disease. TCRdb processed the 5' RACE reads again and assigns one entry to each CDR3 protein, with no DNA. The sample has approximately 160,000 distinct CDR3 sequences. Sequenced sample: blood. The source of these receptors is a human donor with ulcerative colitis or Crohn's disease, or a healthy co-twin of an affected twin (not recorded which). CDR3s include the opening cysteine and the closing phenylalanine or tryptophan.

v_call: TRBV12-3/TRBV12-4
j_call: TRBJ1-1
cdr3_aa: CASSFGLPNTEAFF

v_call: TRBV4-1
j_call: TRBJ2-1
cdr3_aa: CASSQDSARAEQFF

v_call: TRBV5-1
j_call: TRBJ1-2
cdr3_aa: CASSLGQGNYGYTF

v_call: TRBV10-2
j_call: TRBJ2-7
cdr3_aa: CATGQGAHEQYF

v_call: TRBV12-5
j_call: TRBJ2-5
cdr3_aa: CASGLGMAGSETQYF

v_call: TRBV29-1
j_call: TRBJ2-3
cdr3_aa: CSVGSWDTQYF

v_call: TRBV12-3/TRBV12-4
j_call: TRBJ1-4
cdr3_aa: CASREQALNEKLFF

v_call: TRBV7-9
j_call: TRBJ2-1
cdr3_aa: CASAQRQNNEQFF

v_call: TRBV4-3
j_call: TRBJ2-7
cdr3_aa: CASSQEEGRGYEQYF

v_call: TRBV27
j_call: TRBJ2-5
cdr3_aa: CASQGTSGGADQETQYF

v_call: TRBV5-1
j_call: TRBJ2-2
cdr3_aa: CASSLAGAGPGELFF